The clone carrying this TCR beta chain came up once. The sample originates from a study of cytomegalovirus exposure and HLA in healthy donors. The study ran its PCR with 60 Vbeta and 13 Jbeta primers. Original handling: About 12 million of the about 80 million unique TCR beta chains counted in a later analysis were shared. Method: immunoSEQ multiplex PCR; TCRdb's copy keeps in-frame clones and lacks some. Clone size and V and J calls were adopted from that table, with D and trimming inferred from the DNA. The data hold about 180,000 clones, with approximately 79% observed a single time. The sample consisted of PBMCs. The sequence derives from a woman aged 40 to 49 in good health and CMV-seronegative.

CDR3 sequence reads: CASSVISDSDTQYF. CDR3 nucleotide sequence: TGTGCCAGCAGCGTAATCTCGGACAGTGATACGCAGTATTTT. The chain is built from TRBV9 and TRBJ2-3; a weak D match, TRBD1 (6 bases). Trimming pared 1 base from V and 6 bases from J, leaving 12 bases between. CDR3 length: 14 amino acids. The germline CDR1 and CDR2 sequences are SGDLS and YYNGEE. Full variable domain (remainder filled in from reference TRBV9 and TRBJ2-3): DSGVTQTPKHLITATGQRVTLRCSPRSGDLSVYWYQQSLDQGLQFLIQYYNGEERAKGNILERFSAQQFPDLHSELNLSSLELGDSALYFCASSVISDSDTQYFGPGTRLTVL.